This T cell receptor (beta chain) was identified in a study of T cell repertoires in cytomegalovirus infection. Turning to the study itself: CMV infection together with matching HLA type was indicated by public TCR beta signatures. The study's findings and limits: HLA-C-restricted CMV clonotypes gave the most frequent clonotype in two of eight donors.

This CDR3 region has 17 residues. V shed 8 bases, J shed 5 bases, and the junction held 18 bases outside the gene matches. The V gene's germline CDR1 is MNHEY and CDR2 SVGEGT. TCRdb re-called the reads with MiXCR, one entry per CDR3 protein. The sample includes approximately 910,000 distinct CDR3 sequences, less than 40% of them seen just once. This clonotype was observed at least ten times. Its antigen is not identified. The chain has TRBV6-2 or TRBV6-3 and TRBJ2-1, with 7 positions matching TRBD1. The receptor was isolated from a human donor in good health (CMV status not recorded). Some clones in this sample may be carry-over from other donors' samples. The source was cultured CD8+ T cells from PBMCs, collected from culture after CMV antigen stimulation. In DNA, the CDR3 is TGTGCCAGCGAACTTCAAAAGACTGGGACAGTTAACAATGAGCAGTTCTTC. This sequence encodes CASELQKTGTVNNEQFF.